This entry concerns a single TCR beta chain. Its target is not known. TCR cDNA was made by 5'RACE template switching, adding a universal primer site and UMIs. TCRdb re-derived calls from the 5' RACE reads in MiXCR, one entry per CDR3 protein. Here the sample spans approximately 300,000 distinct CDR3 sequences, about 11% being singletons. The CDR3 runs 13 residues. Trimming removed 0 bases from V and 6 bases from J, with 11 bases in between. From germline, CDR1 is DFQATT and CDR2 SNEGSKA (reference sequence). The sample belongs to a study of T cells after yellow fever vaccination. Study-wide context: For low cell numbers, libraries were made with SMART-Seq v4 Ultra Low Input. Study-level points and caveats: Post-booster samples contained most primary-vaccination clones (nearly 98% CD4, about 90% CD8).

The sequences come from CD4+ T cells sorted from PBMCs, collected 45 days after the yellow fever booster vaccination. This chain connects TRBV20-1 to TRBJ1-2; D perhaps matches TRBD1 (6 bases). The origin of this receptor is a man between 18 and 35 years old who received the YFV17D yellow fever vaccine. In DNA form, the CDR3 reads TGCAGTGCTAGAGACGCACAGGGACATGGCTACACCTTC. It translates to CSARDAQGHGYTF.